This T cell receptor (beta chain) comes out of a study of siplizumab effects on memory and regulatory T cells. Across three donor pairs, the naive, memory, effector memory and TEMRA subsets were sequenced without stimulation. Each sample contributed 85,000 to 100,000 TCR templates to the assay. Sequencing used immunoSEQ multiplex PCR; TCRdb keeps in-frame clones, though not all of them. The repertoire has 40,000 to 45,000 clones, more than 80% of them found once; the top ten carry around 0.25%. Germline V CDR1 and CDR2: MNHEY, SVGAGI. This CDR3 region has 15 residues. With 0 bases removed from V and 10 bases from J, the gap between germline ends came to 13 bases.

This TCR derives from a human donor in good health. Material for sequencing was naive CD4+ T cells sorted from blood. The rearrangement uses TRBV6-5 and TRBJ1-6, with D tentatively TRBD1 (5 bases). The CDR3: CASSYSGLTFSPLHF. CDR3 nucleotides: TGTGCCAGCAGTTACTCGGGACTGACTTTCTCACCCCTCCACTTT.